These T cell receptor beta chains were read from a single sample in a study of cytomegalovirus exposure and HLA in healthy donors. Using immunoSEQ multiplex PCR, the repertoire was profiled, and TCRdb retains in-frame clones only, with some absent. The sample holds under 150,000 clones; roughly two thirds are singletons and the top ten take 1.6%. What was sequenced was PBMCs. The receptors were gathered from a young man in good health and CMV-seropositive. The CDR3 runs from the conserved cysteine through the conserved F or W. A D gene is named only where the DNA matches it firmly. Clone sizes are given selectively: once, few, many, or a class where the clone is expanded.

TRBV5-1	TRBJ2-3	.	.	TGCGCCAGCAGCTCCGCCGCCTACAGGGTTCCGACAGATACGCAGTATTTT	CASSSAAYRVPTDTQYF
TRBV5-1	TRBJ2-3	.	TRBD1	TGCGCCAGCAGCAACCGGGACAGCTCCTCCACAGATACGCAGTATTTT	CASSNRDSSSTDTQYF
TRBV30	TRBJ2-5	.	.	TGTGCCTGGAGTACAGGGGAGACCCAGTACTTC	CAWSTGETQYF
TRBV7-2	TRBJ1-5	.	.	TGTGCCAGCAGCTTAGACTCCCGAGGGGGAAATCAGCCCCAGCATTTT	CASSLDSRGGNQPQHF
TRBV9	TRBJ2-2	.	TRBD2	TGTGCCAGCAGCGTAGCCTGGCGGGAGGGTTACACCGGGGAGCTGTTTTTT	CASSVAWREGYTGELFF
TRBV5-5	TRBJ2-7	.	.	TGTGCCAGCAGCTTGTGGGGGCGCACCTACGAGCAGTACTTC	CASSLWGRTYEQYF
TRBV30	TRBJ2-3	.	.	TGTGCCTGGAGTGTAGGGGCAGAAGGAGATACGCAGTATTTT	CAWSVGAEGDTQYF
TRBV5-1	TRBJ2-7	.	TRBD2	TGCGCCAGCAGCTTGGCGACTAGCGGGAGTGGCGAGCAGTACTTC	CASSLATSGSGEQYF
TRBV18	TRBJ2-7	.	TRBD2	TGTGCCAGCTCACCCCCCGGGGAAGCGGGAGGGGGCGAGCAGTACTTC	CASSPPGEAGGGEQYF
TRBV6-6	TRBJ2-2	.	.	TGTGCCAGCAGTTACAAGAGGGCTGGAGACGGGGAGCTGTTTTTT	CASSYKRAGDGELFF
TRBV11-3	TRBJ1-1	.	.	TGTGCCAGCAGCTCCGCGGCCCAGGGGAACACTGAAGCTTTCTTT	CASSSAAQGNTEAFF
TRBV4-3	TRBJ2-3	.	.	TGCGCCAGCAGCCAAGATGTAGGCACAGATACGCAGTATTTT	CASSQDVGTDTQYF
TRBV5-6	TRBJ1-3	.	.	TGTGCCAGCAGCATGCCGGCGGGGGTAGGAAACACCATATATTTT	CASSMPAGVGNTIYF
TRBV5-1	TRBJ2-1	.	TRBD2	TGCGCCAGCAGCTGGATGAGGACTAGCGAGTCACACAATGAGCAGTTCTTC	CASSWMRTSESHNEQFF
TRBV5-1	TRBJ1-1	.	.	TGCGCCAGCAGCCCCTCTTGGAACACTGAAGCTTTCTTT	CASSPSWNTEAFF
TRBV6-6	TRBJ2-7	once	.	TGTGCCAGCAGTTACTGGGCAGGATCTGTCTCCTACGAGCAGTACTTC	CASSYWAGSVSYEQYF
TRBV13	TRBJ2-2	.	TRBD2	TGTGCCAGCAGCCCCCGACTAGCGGGAGTAAGAGGGGAGCTGTTTTTT	CASSPRLAGVRGELFF
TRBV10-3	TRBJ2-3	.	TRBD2	TGTGCCATCAGGCGGGGGCGGGAGGTTACAGATACGCAGTATTTT	CAIRRGREVTDTQYF
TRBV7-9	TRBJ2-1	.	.	TGTGCCAGCATGCGAAACAGGGACTCCTACAATGAGCAGTTCTTC	CASMRNRDSYNEQFF
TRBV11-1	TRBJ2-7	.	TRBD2	TGTGCCAGCAGCCCTGGAGTACTAGCGGCCTCCCACGAGCAGTACTTC	CASSPGVLAASHEQYF
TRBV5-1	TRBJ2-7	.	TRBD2	TGCGCCAGCAGGTCCGGGACTAGCGGGACCGTTTCCTACGAGCAGTACTTC	CASRSGTSGTVSYEQYF
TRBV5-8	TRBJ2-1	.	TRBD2	TGTGCCAGCAGCTATCAAGCGGGAGGGAACTACAATGAGCAGTTCTTC	CASSYQAGGNYNEQFF
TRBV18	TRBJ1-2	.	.	TGTGCCAGCTCACCCTCGCCTGGGGCGGATGGCTACACCTTC	CASSPSPGADGYTF
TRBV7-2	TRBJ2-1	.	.	TGTGCCAGCAGCTTAGACCCGCCCGGCGGGCAGTTCTTC	CASSLDPPGGQFF
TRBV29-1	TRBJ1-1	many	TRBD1	TGCAGCGTTGTCCCAGGGGGTGGGTACACTGAAGCTTTCTTT	CSVVPGGGYTEAFF
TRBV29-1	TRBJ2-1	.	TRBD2	TGCAGCGTTACCCATCGGGGGGGGCCCTACAATGAGCAGTTCTTC	CSVTHRGGPYNEQFF
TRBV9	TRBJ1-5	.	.	TGTGCCAGCAGTATCGAGGGCAATCAGCCCCAGCATTTT	CASSIEGNQPQHF
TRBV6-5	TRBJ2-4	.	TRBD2	TGTGCCAGCAGGGAGGGACTAGCGGGAGTTCAGTACTTC	CASREGLAGVQYF
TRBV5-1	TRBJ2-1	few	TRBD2	TGCGCCAGCAGCTTAAGGACTAGCTTCTATGAGCAGTTCTTC	CASSLRTSFYEQFF
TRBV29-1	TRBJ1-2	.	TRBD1	TGCAGCGTTGACGGTCAAGACAGGGGCCATGGCTACACCTTC	CSVDGQDRGHGYTF
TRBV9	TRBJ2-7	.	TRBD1	TGTGCCAGCAGCGTGCGGGACAACAGGGGGATCCACGAGCAGTACTTC	CASSVRDNRGIHEQYF
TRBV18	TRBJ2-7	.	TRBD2	TGTGCCAGCGGGGACTACCAGGGTTTAGAGCAGTACTTC	CASGDYQGLEQYF
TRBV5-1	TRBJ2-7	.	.	TGCGCCAGCAGCCCAGGGAGACTAGTCGACGAGCAGTACTTC	CASSPGRLVDEQYF
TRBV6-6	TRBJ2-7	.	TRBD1	TGTGCCAGCAGTTGGGGACAGTACGAGCAGTACTTC	CASSWGQYEQYF
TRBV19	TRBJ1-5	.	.	TGTGCCAGTAGTCACAGGGAAGGGGTACCCCAGCATTTT	CASSHREGVPQHF
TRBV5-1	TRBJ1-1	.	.	TGCGCCAGCAGCTTCAACAGTAACACTGAAGCTTTCTTT	CASSFNSNTEAFF
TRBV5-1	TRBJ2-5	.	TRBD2	TGCGCCAGCAGTCATAGGACTAGCGGACAAGAGACCCAGTACTTC	CASSHRTSGQETQYF
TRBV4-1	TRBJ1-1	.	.	TGCGCCAGCAGCGACGACAGATACACTGAAGCTTTCTTT	CASSDDRYTEAFF
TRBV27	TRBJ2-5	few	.	TGTGCCAGCAGTTTTTGGGGGGAACAAGAGACCCAGTACTTC	CASSFWGEQETQYF
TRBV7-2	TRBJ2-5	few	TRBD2	TGTGCCAGCAGCCTAGGGACTAGCGGTCAAGAGACCCAGTACTTC	CASSLGTSGQETQYF
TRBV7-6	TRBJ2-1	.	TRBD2	TGTGCCAGCAGCTTTTCGGGACTAGCGGGCGATGAGCAGTTCTTC	CASSFSGLAGDEQFF
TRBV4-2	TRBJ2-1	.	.	TGTGCCAGCAGCCCCCGTGAGGTCGGTAGCATCTTCCACAATGAGCAGTTCTTC	CASSPREVGSIFHNEQFF
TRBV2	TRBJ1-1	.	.	TGTGCTCTCTTGCCCCGAGGAACCAGTGCTGAAGCTTTCTTT	CALLPRGTSAEAFF
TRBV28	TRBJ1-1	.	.	TGTGCCAGCAGACTTCTTCGGGAGGATTTAAACACTGAAGCTTTCTTT	CASRLLREDLNTEAFF
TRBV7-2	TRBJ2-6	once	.	TGTGCCAGCAGCCCAGGGGGGTTCGGGGCCAACGTCCTGACTTTC	CASSPGGFGANVLTF
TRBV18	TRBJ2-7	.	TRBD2	TGTGCCAGCTCGCTGACTAGCGGACCCTACCGTGGGTACTTC	CASSLTSGPYRGYF
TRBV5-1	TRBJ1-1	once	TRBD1	TGCGCCAGCAGCTCATGGACAGGGGGGAACACTGAAGCTTTCTTT	CASSSWTGGNTEAFF
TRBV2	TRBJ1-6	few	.	TGTGCCAGCAGTGTAGGGGAGGGTTCACCCCTCCACTTT	CASSVGEGSPLHF
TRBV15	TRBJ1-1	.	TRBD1	TGTGCCACCAGCAGAGAAGGGACAGGGGGGAAGAGGACTGAAGCTTTCTTT	CATSREGTGGKRTEAFF
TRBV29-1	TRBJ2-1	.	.	.	CSVSGPEGYNEQFF
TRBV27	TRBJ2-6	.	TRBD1	TGTGCCAGCAGTTTATTCGGGACAGGGGGTTATGGGGCCAACGTCCTGACTTTC	CASSLFGTGGYGANVLTF
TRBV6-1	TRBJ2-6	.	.	TGTGCCAGCAGTGATGAAGCCTCTGGGGCCAACGTCCTGACTTTC	CASSDEASGANVLTF
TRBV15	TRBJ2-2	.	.	TGTGCCACCAGCAGAGGCCGGGTCGACACCGGGGAGCTGTTTTTT	CATSRGRVDTGELFF
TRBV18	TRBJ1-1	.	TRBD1	TGTGCCAGCTCGGTAGACAGGGGGGCGAACACTGAAGCTTTCTTT	CASSVDRGANTEAFF
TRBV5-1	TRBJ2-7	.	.	TGCGCCAGCAGCTTGGCGTCTTTTCCTCCCTACGAGCAGTACTTC	CASSLASFPPYEQYF